Listed below are T cell receptor beta chains from one sample, sequenced in a study of T cell responses to AZD1222 COVID-19 vaccine. Profiled with immunoSEQ multiplex PCR; TCRdb holds only in-frame clones, not every one. The data show 90,000 to 150,000 clones, with about 88% seen just once and about 2.9% held by the top ten. The specimen comprised peripheral blood, sampled 28 days after the second AZD1222 dose. Receptor source: an adult who received the AZD1222 COVID-19 vaccine. Both conserved end residues are part of each CDR3. Each record gives: CDR3 length, V gene, CDR3 protein.

CDR3 length: 14; V gene: TRBV10-2; CDR3 protein: CASRGTGLRDTQYF
CDR3 length: 15; V gene: TRBV10-3; CDR3 protein: CAISELWTENQPQHF
CDR3 length: 14; V gene: TRBV6-5; CDR3 protein: CASSYSQGSEKLFF
CDR3 length: 16; V gene: TRBV4-3; CDR3 protein: CASSQVVALSGYGYTF
CDR3 length: 17; V gene: TRBV3-1/TRBV3-2; CDR3 protein: CASSPSRDRGSNYGYTF
CDR3 length: 15; V gene: TRBV7-6; CDR3 protein: CASSLEWQNNSPLHF
CDR3 length: 16; V gene: TRBV18; CDR3 protein: CASSPPVAGDTYEQYF
CDR3 length: 16; V gene: TRBV5-5; CDR3 protein: CASSLGWGTGTYEQYF
CDR3 length: 14; V gene: TRBV9; CDR3 protein: CASSAGTGGQPQHF
CDR3 length: 14; V gene: TRBV30; CDR3 protein: CAWSKTGGSSPLHF
CDR3 length: 14; V gene: TRBV2; CDR3 protein: CASTLAATTDTQYF
CDR3 length: 18; V gene: TRBV5-1; CDR3 protein: CASSSETGGGPGANVLTF
CDR3 length: 16; V gene: TRBV6-5; CDR3 protein: CASSYSEDRDNEKLFF
CDR3 length: 14; V gene: TRBV6-2/TRBV6-3; CDR3 protein: CASSQDSDTGELFF
CDR3 length: 12; V gene: TRBV27; CDR3 protein: CASRDSDTEAFF
CDR3 length: 15; V gene: TRBV6-5; CDR3 protein: CASSYSRGANEKLFF
CDR3 length: 14; V gene: TRBV3-1/TRBV3-2; CDR3 protein: CASSQTGGNSPLHF
CDR3 length: 15; V gene: TRBV11-2; CDR3 protein: CASSLEGQGYSPLHF
CDR3 length: 14; V gene: TRBV14; CDR3 protein: CASSRSTGPDTQYF
CDR3 length: 16; V gene: TRBV7-6; CDR3 protein: CASSPGRGGAYNEQFF
CDR3 length: 17; V gene: TRBV4-3; CDR3 protein: CASSQLFRAENSYEQYF
CDR3 length: 14; V gene: TRBV10-1; CDR3 protein: CASSSGTGNSPLHF
CDR3 length: 13; V gene: TRBV6-5; CDR3 protein: CASRRNRGQPQHF
CDR3 length: 17; V gene: TRBV15; CDR3 protein: CATSRDWQGRRNSPLHF
CDR3 length: 14; V gene: TRBV3-1/TRBV3-2; CDR3 protein: CASRANQKGAEAFF
CDR3 length: 16; V gene: TRBV5-4; CDR3 protein: CASSLARDRGPDTQYF
CDR3 length: 15; V gene: TRBV7-9; CDR3 protein: CASSLTGAQNSPLHF
CDR3 length: 14; V gene: TRBV6-5; CDR3 protein: CASSYGGQATEAFF
CDR3 length: 10; V gene: TRBV20-1; CDR3 protein: CSAVEAEAFF
CDR3 length: 17; V gene: TRBV5-1; CDR3 protein: CASSLLLAGSGTGELFF
CDR3 length: 13; V gene: TRBV6-5; CDR3 protein: CASTRQKTYEQYF
CDR3 length: 14; V gene: TRBV7-9; CDR3 protein: CASSWGGTAVKLFF
CDR3 length: 14; V gene: TRBV5-1; CDR3 protein: CASSLEAVTDTQYF
CDR3 length: 18; V gene: TRBV19; CDR3 protein: CASSVRSTGELAKNIQYF
CDR3 length: 15; V gene: TRBV28; CDR3 protein: CASSLYKKMKTEAFF
CDR3 length: 11; V gene: TRBV12-3/TRBV12-4; CDR3 protein: CASGNTYEQYF
CDR3 length: 13; V gene: TRBV6-5; CDR3 protein: CASSYQQNQPQHF
CDR3 length: 17; V gene: TRBV6-6; CDR3 protein: CASSLFRLAGNLDTQYF
CDR3 length: 15; V gene: TRBV18; CDR3 protein: CASSPVDGESYEQYF
CDR3 length: 14; V gene: TRBV7-2; CDR3 protein: CASSSRTGNTEAFF
CDR3 length: 16; V gene: TRBV12-5; CDR3 protein: CASGLANNSPANEQFF
CDR3 length: 13; V gene: TRBV12-3/TRBV12-4; CDR3 protein: CASSRQSNQPQHF
CDR3 length: 13; V gene: TRBV19; CDR3 protein: CASSMARAGGYTF
CDR3 length: 14; V gene: TRBV9; CDR3 protein: CASSVGPNTGELFF
CDR3 length: 14; V gene: TRBV20-1; CDR3 protein: CSASKGQGHQPQHF
CDR3 length: 15; V gene: TRBV7-8; CDR3 protein: CASSTWSLVGDTQYF
CDR3 length: 13; V gene: TRBV13; CDR3 protein: CASGTGMNTEAFF